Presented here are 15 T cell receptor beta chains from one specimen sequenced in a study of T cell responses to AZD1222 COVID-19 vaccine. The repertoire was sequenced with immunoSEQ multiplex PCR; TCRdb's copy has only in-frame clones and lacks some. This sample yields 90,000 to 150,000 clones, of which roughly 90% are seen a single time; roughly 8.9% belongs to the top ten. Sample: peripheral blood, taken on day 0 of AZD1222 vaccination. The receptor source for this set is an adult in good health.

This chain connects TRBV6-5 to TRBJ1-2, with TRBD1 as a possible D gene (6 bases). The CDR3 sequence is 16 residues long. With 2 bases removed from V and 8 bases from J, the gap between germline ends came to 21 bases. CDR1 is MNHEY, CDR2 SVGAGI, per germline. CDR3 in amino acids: CASSYRGGRGAQGYTF. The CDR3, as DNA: TGTGCCAGCAGTTACAGGGGGGGTCGAGGGGCCCAAGGCTACACCTTC.

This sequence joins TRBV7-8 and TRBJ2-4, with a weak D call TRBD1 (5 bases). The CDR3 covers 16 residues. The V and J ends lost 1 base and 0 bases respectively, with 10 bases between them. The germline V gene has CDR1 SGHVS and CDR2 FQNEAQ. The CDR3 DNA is TGTGCCAGCAGCTTAGGACAGATACTAGCCAAAAACATTCAGTACTTC. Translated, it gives CASSLGQILAKNIQYF.

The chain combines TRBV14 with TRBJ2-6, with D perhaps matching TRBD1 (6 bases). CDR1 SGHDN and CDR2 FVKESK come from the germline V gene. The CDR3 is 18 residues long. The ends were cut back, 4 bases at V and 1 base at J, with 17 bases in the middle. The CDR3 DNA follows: TGTGCCAGCAGCCCCGGACAGCCGTATCGTTCTGGGGCCAACGTCCTGACTTTC. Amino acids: CASSPGQPYRSGANVLTF.

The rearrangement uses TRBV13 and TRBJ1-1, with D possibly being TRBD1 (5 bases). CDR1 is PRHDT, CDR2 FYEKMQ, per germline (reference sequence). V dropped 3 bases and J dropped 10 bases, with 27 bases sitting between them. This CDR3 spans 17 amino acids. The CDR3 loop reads CASSLAGDSQRGGGAFF. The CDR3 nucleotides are TGTGCCAGCAGCTTGGCGGGAGACAGCCAACGCGGCGGGGGAGCTTTCTTT.

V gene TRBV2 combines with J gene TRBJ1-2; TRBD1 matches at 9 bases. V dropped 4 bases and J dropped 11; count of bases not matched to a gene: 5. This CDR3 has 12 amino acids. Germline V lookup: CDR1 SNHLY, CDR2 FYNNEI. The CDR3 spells CASSVVDRGYTF. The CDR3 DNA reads TGTGCCAGCAGTGTGGTGGACAGGGGTTACACCTTC. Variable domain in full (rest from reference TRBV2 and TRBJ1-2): EPEVTQTPSHQVTQMGQEVILRCVPISNHLYFYWYRQILGQKVEFLVSFYNNEISEKSEIFDDQFSVERPDGSNFTLKIRSTKLEDSAMYFCASSVVDRGYTFGSGTRLTVV.

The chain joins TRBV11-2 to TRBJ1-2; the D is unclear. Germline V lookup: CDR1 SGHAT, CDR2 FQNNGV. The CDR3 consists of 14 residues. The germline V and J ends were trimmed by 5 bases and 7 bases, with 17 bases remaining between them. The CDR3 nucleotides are TGTGCCAGCAGCAGCCCCCCATTACCACGTGGCTACACCTTC. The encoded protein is CASSSPPLPRGYTF.

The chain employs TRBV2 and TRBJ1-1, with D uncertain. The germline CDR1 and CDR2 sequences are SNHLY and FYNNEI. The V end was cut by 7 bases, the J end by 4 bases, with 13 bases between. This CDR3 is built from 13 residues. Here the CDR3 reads CASNDRGPTEAFF. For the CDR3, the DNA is TGTGCCAGCAACGACCGAGGTCCCACTGAAGCTTTCTTT.

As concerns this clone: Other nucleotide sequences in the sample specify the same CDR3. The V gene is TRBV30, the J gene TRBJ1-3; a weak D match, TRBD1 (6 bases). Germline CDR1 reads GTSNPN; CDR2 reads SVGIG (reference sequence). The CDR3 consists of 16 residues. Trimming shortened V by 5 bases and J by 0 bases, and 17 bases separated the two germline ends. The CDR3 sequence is CAWRGAGGLSGNTIYF. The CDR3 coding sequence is TGTGCCTGGCGGGGGGCGGGGGGCCTCTCTGGAAACACCATATATTTT.

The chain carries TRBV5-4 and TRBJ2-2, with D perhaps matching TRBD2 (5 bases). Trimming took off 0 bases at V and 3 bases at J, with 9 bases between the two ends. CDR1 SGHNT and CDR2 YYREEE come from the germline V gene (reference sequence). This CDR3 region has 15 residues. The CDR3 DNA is TGTGCCAGCAGCTTGGTGGGAGTCGACACCGGGGAGCTGTTTTTT. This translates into CASSLVGVDTGELFF.

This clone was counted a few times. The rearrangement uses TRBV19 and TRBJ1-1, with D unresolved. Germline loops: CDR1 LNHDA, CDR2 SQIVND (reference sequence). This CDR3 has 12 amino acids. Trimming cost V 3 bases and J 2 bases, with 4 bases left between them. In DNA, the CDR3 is TGTGCCAGTAGTATCCCAAACACTGAAGCTTTCTTT. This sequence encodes CASSIPNTEAFF.

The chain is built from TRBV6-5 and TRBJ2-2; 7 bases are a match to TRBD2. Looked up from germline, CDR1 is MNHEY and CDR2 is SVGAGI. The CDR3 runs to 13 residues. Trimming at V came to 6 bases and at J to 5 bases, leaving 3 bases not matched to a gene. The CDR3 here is CASSGGRTGELFF. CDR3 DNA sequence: TGTGCCAGCAGCGGGGGGAGGACCGGGGAGCTGTTTTTT.

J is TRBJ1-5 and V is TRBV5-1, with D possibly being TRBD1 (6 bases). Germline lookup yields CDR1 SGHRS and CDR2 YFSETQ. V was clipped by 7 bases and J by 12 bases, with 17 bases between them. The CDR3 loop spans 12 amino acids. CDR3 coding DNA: TGCGCCAGCCGTGTGGGGGGGCAGGTCCAGCATTTT. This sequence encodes CASRVGGQVQHF.

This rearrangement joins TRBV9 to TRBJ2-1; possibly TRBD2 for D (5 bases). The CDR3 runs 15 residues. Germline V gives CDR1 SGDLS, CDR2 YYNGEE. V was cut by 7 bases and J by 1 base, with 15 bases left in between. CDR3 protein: CASPPRERSYNEQFF. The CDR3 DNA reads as TGTGCCAGCCCGCCGAGGGAGAGATCCTACAATGAGCAGTTCTTC.

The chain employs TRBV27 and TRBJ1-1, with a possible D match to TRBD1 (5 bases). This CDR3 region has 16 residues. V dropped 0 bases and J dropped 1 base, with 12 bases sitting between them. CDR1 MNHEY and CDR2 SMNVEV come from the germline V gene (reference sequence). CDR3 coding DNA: TGTGCCAGCAGTTTATCGGATCGAGGGGCGAACACTGAAGCTTTCTTT. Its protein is CASSLSDRGANTEAFF.

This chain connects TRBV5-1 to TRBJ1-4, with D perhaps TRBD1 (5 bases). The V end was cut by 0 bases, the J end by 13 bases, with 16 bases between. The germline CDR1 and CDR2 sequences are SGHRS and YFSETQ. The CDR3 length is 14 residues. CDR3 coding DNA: TGCGCCAGCAGCTTGGCCGGGCGGGACCGGGGACTGTTTTTT. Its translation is CASSLAGRDRGLFF.